This T cell receptor beta chain is drawn from a study of blood T cell repertoires in COVID-19. Study-level background: Recovery meant two consecutive negative NP/OP PCR tests, professional clearance, or resolved symptoms. COVID-19 samples collected from the United States, Italy and Spain covered acute and convalescent phases.

Participants came from 24 US areas, aged about 18 to 100 years. Membership in each cohort depended on participant-reported clinical history. Germline V CDR1 and CDR2: MDHEN, SYDVKM. The CDR3 contains 16 residues. J lost 0 bases, V lost 5 bases, and 7 bases had no gene match. The assay was immunoSEQ multiplex PCR, and TCRdb's table has in-frame clones only and misses some. This sample has around 290,000 clones, with more than 70% found just once. The receptor's source is a woman in her fifties or sixties in a cohort exposed to, infected with or recovered from COVID-19 (not recorded which). Sequencing used PBMCs or T cells enriched from blood (not recorded which). The rearrangement uses TRBV28 and TRBJ1-5; 7 bases fit TRBD1. The DNA of the CDR3 is TGTGCCAGCAGTCCGGAGGACAGGCCTAGCAATCAGCCCCAGCATTTT. Translation: CASSPEDRPSNQPQHF.